This T cell receptor (beta chain) was identified in a study of cytomegalovirus exposure and HLA in healthy donors. Assay: immunoSEQ multiplex PCR; the TCRdb copy retains only in-frame clones and omits some. The table shows tens of thousands of clones, with roughly 96% occurring only once. This CDR3 contains 14 residues. V lost 3 bases and J lost 3, with 10 bases in between. CDR1 and CDR2 from the germline V gene are PRHDT and FYEKMQ (reference sequence). This clonotype was sampled from a man between 18 and 29 years old in good health and CMV-seronegative. The sequenced sample was PBMCs. The chain carries TRBV13 and TRBJ2-3; D is uncertain. The CDR3 nucleotides read TGTGCCAGCAGCTTTGTAACCCGGACAGATACGCAGTATTTT. This encodes CASSFVTRTDTQYF. The whole variable domain, filled in from reference TRBV13 and TRBJ2-3, reads AAGVIQSPRHLIKEKRETATLKCYPIPRHDTVYWYQQGPGQDPQFLISFYEKMQSDKGSIPDRFSAQQFSDYHSELNMSSLELGDSALYFCASSFVTRTDTQYFGPGTRLTVL.